These T cell receptor beta chains were read from a single sample in a study of blood T cells in healthy people across ages. Each CDR3 protein is one row after TCRdb ran MiXCR on the 5' RACE reads. The sample comprises around 670,000 distinct CDR3 sequences, about 30% of which are singletons, and more than 15% rests with the top ten. Sequencing input: blood. Source of these receptors: an elderly woman in good health. Both conserved end residues are part of each CDR3. D genes are given only for firm matches. Where a row states a size, it is once, few, many or the class of an expanded clone; other rows omit it.

D gene: NA
J gene: TRBJ2-5
clone size: few
V gene: TRBV5-1
CDR3 DNA: TGCGCCAGCAGCTTGGAACCAACCCAAGAGACCCAGTACTTC
CDR3 protein: CASSLEPTQETQYF

D gene: TRBD2
J gene: TRBJ2-3
clone size: NA
V gene: TRBV7-6
CDR3 DNA: TGTGCCAGCAGCTTAGTGGGGGGACTAGCGACAGATACGCAGTATTTT
CDR3 protein: CASSLVGGLATDTQYF

D gene: NA
J gene: TRBJ1-5
clone size: NA
V gene: TRBV7-2
CDR3 DNA: TGTGCCAGCAGCTCACAGGGCGCTTATAGCAATCAGCCCCAGCATTTT
CDR3 protein: CASSSQGAYSNQPQHF

D gene: NA
J gene: TRBJ2-3
clone size: once
V gene: TRBV9
CDR3 DNA: TGTGCCAGCAGCGTAGGGGTCGGGTTGGCAGATACGCAGTATTTT
CDR3 protein: CASSVGVGLADTQYF

D gene: NA
J gene: TRBJ2-3
clone size: once
V gene: TRBV2
CDR3 DNA: TGTGCCAGCAGTGGGGGCCGTACGCAGTATTTT
CDR3 protein: CASSGGRTQYF

D gene: NA
J gene: TRBJ2-2
clone size: few
V gene: TRBV20-1
CDR3 DNA: TGCAGTGCTAGGCCGACAGGGAGGGCCGGGGAGCTGTTTTTT
CDR3 protein: CSARPTGRAGELFF

D gene: NA
J gene: TRBJ2-1
clone size: NA
V gene: TRBV7-9
CDR3 DNA: TGTGCCAGCAGCTTAAATCTAATGGGGGGACACCACAATGAGCAGTTCTTC
CDR3 protein: CASSLNLMGGHHNEQFF

D gene: TRBD2
J gene: TRBJ2-1
clone size: many
V gene: TRBV10-2
CDR3 DNA: TGCGCCAGTGGATCGGCTAGCGGGGGGTCAAGGGGCAATGAGCAGTTCTTC
CDR3 protein: CASGSASGGSRGNEQFF

D gene: NA
J gene: TRBJ2-3
clone size: NA
V gene: TRBV20-1
CDR3 DNA: TGCAGTGCTAGAGCGCAGCGCCGGAACCCTCGAACCACAGATACGCAGTATTTT
CDR3 protein: CSARAQRRNPRTTDTQYF

D gene: NA
J gene: TRBJ1-2
clone size: many
V gene: TRBV5-1
CDR3 DNA: TGCGCCAGCAGCTGGACATCAGGACGGAACTATGGCTACACCTTC
CDR3 protein: CASSWTSGRNYGYTF

D gene: NA
J gene: TRBJ1-6
clone size: many
V gene: TRBV20-1
CDR3 DNA: TGCAGTGGAGGACAGAGCTCCTATAATTCACCCCTCCACTTT
CDR3 protein: CSGGQSSYNSPLHF

D gene: NA
J gene: TRBJ2-3
clone size: NA
V gene: TRBV19
CDR3 DNA: TGTGCCAGTACGATGCGACTGAAAGCTAGCACAGATACGCAGTATTTT
CDR3 protein: CASTMRLKASTDTQYF

D gene: NA
J gene: TRBJ1-2
clone size: many
V gene: TRBV12-3/TRBV12-4
CDR3 DNA: TGTGCCAGCACCGCCGGCGTCTCTAACTATGGCTACACCTTC
CDR3 protein: CASTAGVSNYGYTF

D gene: NA
J gene: TRBJ2-7
clone size: many
V gene: TRBV10-3
CDR3 DNA: TGTGCCATCAGTGACCGGGACACCGGGTACTTC
CDR3 protein: CAISDRDTGYF

D gene: NA
J gene: TRBJ2-2
clone size: few
V gene: TRBV7-2
CDR3 DNA: TGTGCCAGCAGCTTAATACGGGTCACCGGGGAGCTGTTTTTT
CDR3 protein: CASSLIRVTGELFF

D gene: NA
J gene: TRBJ1-5
clone size: few
V gene: TRBV12-3/TRBV12-4
CDR3 DNA: TGTGCCAGCAGTGGGCAGGGCCAGCCCCAGCATTTT
CDR3 protein: CASSGQGQPQHF

D gene: TRBD2
J gene: TRBJ2-7
clone size: few
V gene: TRBV14
CDR3 DNA: TGTGCCAGCAGCCGCGGACTAGCTGATGAGCAGTACTTC
CDR3 protein: CASSRGLADEQYF

D gene: TRBD1
J gene: TRBJ1-5
clone size: NA
V gene: TRBV2
CDR3 DNA: TGTGCCAGCAACCGACAGGGTATACCCCAGCATTTT
CDR3 protein: CASNRQGIPQHF

D gene: TRBD2
J gene: TRBJ2-7
clone size: many
V gene: TRBV7-9
CDR3 DNA: TGTGCCAGCAGCTCCCTCGGCGGGACTAGCATCTCCTACGAGCAGTACTTC
CDR3 protein: CASSSLGGTSISYEQYF

D gene: TRBD1
J gene: TRBJ2-7
clone size: many
V gene: TRBV20-1
CDR3 DNA: TGCAGTGCTAGAGATCTTTCCTCGGGACAGGGCTACGAGCAGTACTTC
CDR3 protein: CSARDLSSGQGYEQYF

D gene: NA
J gene: TRBJ2-3
clone size: many
V gene: TRBV4-1
CDR3 DNA: TGCGCCAGCAGCCAAGATGGGGGACGGATCACAGATACGCAGTATTTT
CDR3 protein: CASSQDGGRITDTQYF

D gene: TRBD1
J gene: TRBJ2-1
clone size: many
V gene: TRBV7-3
CDR3 DNA: TGTGCCAGCAGACCGGGACAGGGGAGAAATGAGCAGTTCTTC
CDR3 protein: CASRPGQGRNEQFF

D gene: TRBD1
J gene: TRBJ2-3
clone size: many
V gene: TRBV6-6
CDR3 DNA: TGTGCCAGCAGTTACTCCGGACAGGGCACAGATACGCAGTATTTT
CDR3 protein: CASSYSGQGTDTQYF

D gene: TRBD1
J gene: TRBJ2-5
clone size: many
V gene: TRBV4-2
CDR3 DNA: TGTGCCAGCAGCCAAAACCAGGGACAGAGCCAAGAGACCCAGTACTTC
CDR3 protein: CASSQNQGQSQETQYF

D gene: TRBD1
J gene: TRBJ1-2
clone size: NA
V gene: TRBV20-1
CDR3 DNA: TGCAGTGCTAGCCGTCCCGGGACAGGGGCGTACACCTTC
CDR3 protein: CSASRPGTGAYTF

D gene: NA
J gene: TRBJ1-1
clone size: many
V gene: TRBV5-5
CDR3 DNA: TGTGCCAGCAGCTTGGTGGGGGACGCTGAAGCTTTCTTT
CDR3 protein: CASSLVGDAEAFF

D gene: NA
J gene: TRBJ1-1
clone size: NA
V gene: TRBV5-1
CDR3 DNA: TGCGCCAGCAGCTTGGGATACGGGTTAGGCACTGAAGCTTTCTTT
CDR3 protein: CASSLGYGLGTEAFF

D gene: NA
J gene: TRBJ2-7
clone size: many
V gene: TRBV6-1
CDR3 DNA: TGTGCCAGCAGCGGCCTAAGGGGGTCCTACGAGCAGTACTTC
CDR3 protein: CASSGLRGSYEQYF

D gene: NA
J gene: TRBJ2-2
clone size: NA
V gene: TRBV30
CDR3 DNA: TGTGCCAGGGGGACAACCGGGGAGCTGTTTTTT
CDR3 protein: CARGTTGELFF

D gene: TRBD1
J gene: TRBJ1-2
clone size: many
V gene: TRBV29-1
CDR3 DNA: TGCAGCGTTGACTCTGGGACAGGGACCTATGGCTACACCTTC
CDR3 protein: CSVDSGTGTYGYTF

D gene: TRBD2
J gene: TRBJ2-5
clone size: NA
V gene: TRBV7-3
CDR3 DNA: TGTGCCAGCAGCCAACGGCCTAGCGGGGGGGTTGATGAGCAGTACTTC
CDR3 protein: CASSQRPSGGVDEQYF

D gene: NA
J gene: TRBJ2-1
clone size: NA
V gene: TRBV15
CDR3 DNA: TGTGCCACCAGCAGAGATCCGGGGGCCCACCGGATCTTC
CDR3 protein: CATSRDPGAHRIF

D gene: TRBD2
J gene: TRBJ2-7
clone size: once
V gene: TRBV7-3
CDR3 DNA: TGTGCCAGCAGCGTGACTAGCGGGACGTACGAGCAGTACTTC
CDR3 protein: CASSVTSGTYEQYF

D gene: TRBD1
J gene: TRBJ1-2
clone size: many
V gene: TRBV5-1
CDR3 DNA: TGCGCCAGCAGCTTGACAGGGGGGCACTATGGCTACACCTTC
CDR3 protein: CASSLTGGHYGYTF

D gene: NA
J gene: TRBJ2-7
clone size: NA
V gene: TRBV29-1
CDR3 DNA: TGCAGCGTTGAAGTTTCGTTTAGGGGGACCTACGAGCAGTACTTC
CDR3 protein: CSVEVSFRGTYEQYF

D gene: TRBD1
J gene: TRBJ2-1
clone size: NA
V gene: TRBV5-1
CDR3 DNA: TGCGCCAGCAGCTCCGGGACAGGGGGTTGGCAGTTCTTC
CDR3 protein: CASSSGTGGWQFF

D gene: NA
J gene: TRBJ2-7
clone size: many
V gene: TRBV30
CDR3 DNA: TGTGCCTGGATTCGTAACAGCTACGAGCAGTACTTC
CDR3 protein: CAWIRNSYEQYF

D gene: TRBD2
J gene: TRBJ2-2
clone size: few
V gene: TRBV5-1
CDR3 DNA: TGCGCCAGCAGCTTGACAGGACTAGCGGGGATTAACACCGGGGAGCTGTTTTTT
CDR3 protein: CASSLTGLAGINTGELFF

D gene: NA
J gene: TRBJ1-1
clone size: many
V gene: TRBV9
CDR3 DNA: TGTGCCAGCAGCGTAGTAGGTGGGGGGGGAAACACCTTCAACACTGAAGCTTTCTTT
CDR3 protein: CASSVVGGGGNTFNTEAFF

D gene: TRBD2
J gene: TRBJ2-1
clone size: many
V gene: TRBV20-1
CDR3 DNA: TGCAGTGCTCGCAGGGGGACTAGCGGGGGGGCCCACAATGAGCAGTTCTTC
CDR3 protein: CSARRGTSGGAHNEQFF

D gene: NA
J gene: TRBJ1-5
clone size: many
V gene: TRBV2
CDR3 DNA: TGTGCCAGCAGAGCGAATCAGCCCCAGCATTTT
CDR3 protein: CASRANQPQHF

D gene: TRBD1
J gene: TRBJ1-2
clone size: many
V gene: TRBV20-1
CDR3 DNA: TGCAGTGCTGGGGACAGGGAGTCGAATGGCTACACCTTC
CDR3 protein: CSAGDRESNGYTF

D gene: NA
J gene: TRBJ1-1
clone size: few
V gene: TRBV7-9
CDR3 DNA: TGTGCCAGCAGCGATAACACTGAAGCTTTCTTT
CDR3 protein: CASSDNTEAFF

D gene: NA
J gene: TRBJ1-1
clone size: many
V gene: TRBV20-1
CDR3 DNA: TGCAGTGCTAGTATTCAGGGCCTGGCTTTCTTT
CDR3 protein: CSASIQGLAFF

D gene: NA
J gene: TRBJ1-1
clone size: few
V gene: TRBV11-3
CDR3 DNA: TGTGCCAGCAGCTTGGGCGGTGAAGAAGCTTTCTTT
CDR3 protein: CASSLGGEEAFF

D gene: NA
J gene: TRBJ2-7
clone size: many
V gene: TRBV5-4
CDR3 DNA: TGTGCCAGCAGCGCACCCAGGGGGGACAGCTCCTACGAGCAGTACTTC
CDR3 protein: CASSAPRGDSSYEQYF

D gene: NA
J gene: TRBJ2-7
clone size: many
V gene: TRBV20-1
CDR3 DNA: TGCAGTGCTAGGGCTAACCACCTTCGGGGCGAGCAGTACTTC
CDR3 protein: CSARANHLRGEQYF

D gene: TRBD2
J gene: TRBJ2-1
clone size: many
V gene: TRBV29-1
CDR3 DNA: TGCAGCGCTCGAAACAGCGGGGGGGGCTCCTACAATGAGCAGTTCTTC
CDR3 protein: CSARNSGGGSYNEQFF

D gene: NA
J gene: TRBJ1-1
clone size: few
V gene: TRBV7-2
CDR3 DNA: TGTGCCAGCAGCTTAAGGAGGGAGAACACTGAAGCTTTCTTT
CDR3 protein: CASSLRRENTEAFF

D gene: NA
J gene: TRBJ1-4
clone size: many
V gene: TRBV3-1
CDR3 DNA: TGTGCCAGCAGCCAATGGCAGGGTGGTGAAAAACTGTTTTTT
CDR3 protein: CASSQWQGGEKLFF

D gene: NA
J gene: TRBJ2-2
clone size: many
V gene: TRBV14
CDR3 DNA: TGTGCCAGCAGCCACTTAACCGGGGGCCGAACCGGGGAGCTGTTTTTT
CDR3 protein: CASSHLTGGRTGELFF

D gene: NA
J gene: TRBJ2-7
clone size: NA
V gene: TRBV6-5
CDR3 DNA: TGTGCCAGCAGTACCTCGGACAGCAAGTGGACCTACGAGCAGTACTTC
CDR3 protein: CASSTSDSKWTYEQYF

D gene: NA
J gene: TRBJ2-7
clone size: many
V gene: TRBV5-6
CDR3 DNA: TGTGCCAGCAGCTTGGGGGACGGGGTTTACGAGCAGTACTTC
CDR3 protein: CASSLGDGVYEQYF

D gene: NA
J gene: TRBJ2-7
clone size: many
V gene: TRBV20-1
CDR3 DNA: TGCAGTGCTAGCGAGGGGGGCGAGCAGTACTTC
CDR3 protein: CSASEGGEQYF

D gene: TRBD1
J gene: TRBJ2-3
clone size: NA
V gene: TRBV12-3/TRBV12-4
CDR3 DNA: TGTGCCAGCAGTTTCCTCACAGGGGTCGCAGATGCGCAGTATTTT
CDR3 protein: CASSFLTGVADAQYF

D gene: NA
J gene: TRBJ1-1
clone size: few
V gene: TRBV20-1
CDR3 DNA: TGCAGTGCTAATAGGGGGGGGAACACTGAAGCTTTCTTT
CDR3 protein: CSANRGGNTEAFF

D gene: NA
J gene: TRBJ2-7
clone size: many
V gene: TRBV20-1
CDR3 DNA: TGCAGTGCTCCAACAGGGTCTGGCGAGCAGTACTTC
CDR3 protein: CSAPTGSGEQYF

D gene: NA
J gene: TRBJ1-4
clone size: NA
V gene: TRBV11-3
CDR3 DNA: TGTGCCAGCAGCTTCGTCCCTGAACCACCTGCAACTAATGAAAAACTGTTTTTT
CDR3 protein: CASSFVPEPPATNEKLFF

D gene: NA
J gene: TRBJ2-6
clone size: many
V gene: TRBV7-3
CDR3 DNA: TGTGCCAGCAGCCCCCTAGGGACGGCTACCTCTGGGGCCAACGTCCTGACTTTC
CDR3 protein: CASSPLGTATSGANVLTF

D gene: NA
J gene: TRBJ1-1
clone size: NA
V gene: TRBV20-1
CDR3 DNA: TGCAGTGCTAGATCGGGGGACACTGAAGCTTTCTTT
CDR3 protein: CSARSGDTEAFF